This TCR beta chain was sequenced for a study of T cells after posttransplantation cyclophosphamide. Control samples came 1 year after myeloablative marrow transplants with methotrexate plus calcineurin inhibitor. Data came from immunoSEQ multiplex PCR; TCRdb stores just in-frame clones and leaves some out. The data show over 10,000 clones, about 80% seen once. As regards this clone: As yet, its antigen is unknown.

Overall study findings and caveats: TRB overlap between skin or GI tissue T cells and blood was limited.

Losses at the gene ends were 3 bases for V and 10 bases for J; bases not matched to a gene: 2. The CDR3 runs 13 residues. Per germline, CDR1 PRHDT and CDR2 FYEKMQ (reference sequence). The TCR sequence derives from a male patient in his thirties who received an allogeneic stem cell transplant from an unrelated donor, was CMV-positive, and had acute GVHD only. Some T cells may trace back to the graft donor. The sequencing here drew on PBMCs, taken about 380 days after allogeneic stem cell transplant with calcineurin inhibitor and methotrexate. The chain links TRBV13 to TRBJ1-6; 8 nucleotides line up with TRBD1. Here the CDR3 DNA reads TGTGCCAGCAGCTTGGACAGGGCCTCACCCCTCCACTTT. This translates into CASSLDRASPLHF.